What follows is one T cell receptor beta chain and its context. Germline V gene sequence: CDR1 MNHEY, CDR2 SVGAGI. V lost 2 bases to trimming and J lost 4 bases; unmatched junction nucleotides: 4. The CDR3 consists of 15 residues. Some clones are missing from TCRdb's copy, which holds only in-frame ones; the method was immunoSEQ multiplex PCR. The sample contains approximately 93,000 clones, about nine tenths of which appear only once. This entry belongs to a study of blood T cell repertoires in COVID-19. The sequence was collected from a man aged 50 or older with active or convalescent COVID-19. The J gene is TRBJ2-1, the V gene TRBV6-5; 8 bases fit TRBD2. The specimen was peripheral blood. DNA for the CDR3: TGTGCCAGCAGTTACCGTAGCGGGGCGTACAATGAGCAGTTCTTC. It codes for CASSYRSGAYNEQFF.